These 5 T cell receptor gamma chains came from one sample sequenced in a study of gamma-delta chains in newborns, infants, children. TCRdb re-called the reads through CATT. The sample lists about 2,700 gamma-chain clones; under 30% were seen once. Sequencing was performed on blood. The receptors stem from a child who was a newborn, infant or young child, either healthy, febrile or measles-vaccinated (not recorded which).

Judged by abundance, this clone is medium-sized. A single base is all that separates this from a far larger clone, so a read error is likely. This chain uses TRGV9 with TRGJP. This CDR3 region has 16 residues. Germline V gives CDR1 GITISATS, CDR2 ISYDGTV (reference sequence). The DNA for the CDR3 is TGTGCCTTGTGGGGGGTGCAAGAGTTGGGCAAAAAAATCAAGGTATTT. Its protein is CALWGVQELGKKIKVF.

The genes are TRGV8 and TRGJ1 or TRGJ2. V lost 3 bases, J lost 4 bases, and 0 bases stayed unmatched. The CDR3 runs to 11 residues. From germline, CDR1 is VENAVY and CDR2 YDSYNSRV. This chain's CDR3 is CATWDYYKKLF. The DNA for the CDR3 is TGTGCCACCTGGGATTATTATAAGAAACTCTTT.

This clone came up a few times. A much larger clone differs from this one at a single base, so this may be a read error. V usage is TRGV9 and J usage is TRGJP. The germline V gene has CDR1 GITISATS and CDR2 ISYDGTV (reference sequence). CDR3 length: 18 amino acids. The CDR3 sequence is CALWEVIMVALGKKIRVF. In nucleotides, the CDR3 is TGTGCCTTGTGGGAGGTGATTATGGTAGCGTTGGGCAAAAAAATCAGGGTATTT.

This clone rates as medium-sized. The CDR3 loop is CASDLQELGKKIKVF. Written as DNA, the CDR3 is TGTGCCTCCGACCTGCAAGAGTTGGGCAAAAAAATCAAGGTATTT. This rearrangement joins TRGV9 to TRGJP. Losses at the gene ends were 11 bases for V and 3 bases for J; bases not matched to a gene: 7. Germline assignment: CDR1 GITISATS and CDR2 ISYDGTV (reference sequence). CDR3 length: 15 amino acids.

The rearrangement uses TRGV9 and TRGJP. After removal of 3 bases from V and 9 bases from J, the junction contained 14 bases not matched to a gene. Germline V lookup: CDR1 GITISATS, CDR2 ISYDGTV (reference sequence). The CDR3 is 18 residues long. CDR3 region: CALWETLPSGLGKKIKVF. The CDR3 DNA reads as TGTGCCTTGTGGGAGACCCTTCCCTCCGGGTTGGGCAAAAAAATCAAGGTATTT.